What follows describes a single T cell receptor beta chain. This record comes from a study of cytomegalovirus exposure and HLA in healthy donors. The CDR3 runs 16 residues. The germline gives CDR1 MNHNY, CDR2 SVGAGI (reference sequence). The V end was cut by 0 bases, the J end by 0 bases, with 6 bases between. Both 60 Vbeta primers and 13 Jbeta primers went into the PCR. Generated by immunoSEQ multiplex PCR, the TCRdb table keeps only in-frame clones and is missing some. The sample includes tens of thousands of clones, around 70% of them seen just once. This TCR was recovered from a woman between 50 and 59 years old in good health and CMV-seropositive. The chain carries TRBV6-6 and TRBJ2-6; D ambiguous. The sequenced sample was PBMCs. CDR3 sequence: CASSYSTRSGANVLTF. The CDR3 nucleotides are TGTGCCAGCAGTTACTCCACGCGCTCTGGGGCCAACGTCCTGACTTTC.